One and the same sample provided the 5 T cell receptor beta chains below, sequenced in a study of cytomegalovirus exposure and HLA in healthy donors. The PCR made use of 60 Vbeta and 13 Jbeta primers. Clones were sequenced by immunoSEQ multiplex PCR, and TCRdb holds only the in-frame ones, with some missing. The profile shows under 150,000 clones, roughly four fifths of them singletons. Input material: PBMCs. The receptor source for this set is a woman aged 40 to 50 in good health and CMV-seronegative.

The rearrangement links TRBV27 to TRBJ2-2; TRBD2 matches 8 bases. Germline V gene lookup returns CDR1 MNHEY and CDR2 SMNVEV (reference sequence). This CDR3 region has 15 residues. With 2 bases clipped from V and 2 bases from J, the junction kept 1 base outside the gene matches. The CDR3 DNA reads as TGTGCCAGCAGTTTAAGCGGGGGAAACACCGGGGAGCTGTTTTTT. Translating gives CASSLSGGNTGELFF.

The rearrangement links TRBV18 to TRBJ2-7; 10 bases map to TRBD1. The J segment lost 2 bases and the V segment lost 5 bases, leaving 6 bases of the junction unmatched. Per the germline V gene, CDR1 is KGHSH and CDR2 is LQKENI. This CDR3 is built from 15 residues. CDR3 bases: TGTGCCAGCTCAGGCCGGGACAGGGGTCCCTACGAGCAGTACTTC. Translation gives CASSGRDRGPYEQYF.

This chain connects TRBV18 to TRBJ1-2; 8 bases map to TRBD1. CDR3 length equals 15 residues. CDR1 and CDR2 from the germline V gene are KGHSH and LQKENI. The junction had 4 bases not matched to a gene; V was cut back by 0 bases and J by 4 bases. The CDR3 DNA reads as TGTGCCAGCTCACCACCCGGACAGGGATTCTATGGCTACACCTTC. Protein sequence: CASSPPGQGFYGYTF.

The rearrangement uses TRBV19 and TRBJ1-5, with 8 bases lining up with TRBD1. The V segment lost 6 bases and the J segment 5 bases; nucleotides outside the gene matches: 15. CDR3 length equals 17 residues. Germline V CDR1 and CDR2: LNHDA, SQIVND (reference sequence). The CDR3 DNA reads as TGTGCCAGTAGCTTACCGGGACAGGTCAATCTTCATCAGCCCCAGCATTTT. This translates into CASSLPGQVNLHQPQHF.

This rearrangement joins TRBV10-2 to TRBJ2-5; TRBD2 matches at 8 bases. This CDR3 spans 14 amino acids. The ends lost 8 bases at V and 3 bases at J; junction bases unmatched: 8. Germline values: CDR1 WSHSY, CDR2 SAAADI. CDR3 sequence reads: CASLPPGLEETQYF. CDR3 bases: TGCGCCAGCCTCCCTCCGGGACTAGAAGAGACCCAGTACTTC.